This T cell receptor beta chain emerged from a study of T cells after yellow fever vaccination. Study-wide background: SMART-Seq v4 Ultra Low Input served to prepare low-cell-number fractions. Broader study findings: Highly abundant clonotypes carried over from the bulk population could end up in FACS-sorted repertoires as contaminants. Primary-vaccination clones mostly resurfaced post-booster (nearly 97% CD4, roughly 90% CD8).

5'RACE template switching generated TCR cDNA, adding a universal primer site and UMIs. TCRdb re-called the 5' RACE reads with MiXCR, one entry per CDR3 protein. The table records tens of thousands of distinct CDR3 sequences, 5% of them present only once. This clonotype has at least ten counts. Its cognate antigen is unknown. Per germline, CDR1 SEHNR and CDR2 FQNEAQ (reference sequence). Trimming took off 8 bases at V and 3 bases at J, with 8 bases between the two ends. The CDR3 contains 11 residues. The chain uses TRBV7-9 and TRBJ2-7; D uncertain. Specimen: CD8+ T cells sorted from PBMCs, collected 10 days after the yellow fever booster vaccination. This sequence originates from a man aged 30 to 45 who received the YFV17D yellow fever vaccine. The CDR3 region has the DNA TGTGCCAGCGCGAAAAACTACGAGCAGTACTTC. Its protein is CASAKNYEQYF.